This passage covers 18 T cell receptor beta chains from one sample sequenced in a study of cytomegalovirus exposure and HLA in healthy donors. Primers: 60 Vbeta forward and 13 Jbeta reverse. Method: immunoSEQ multiplex PCR; TCRdb's copy keeps in-frame clones and lacks some. The top ten hold about 1.8% of the sample, which has around 130,000 clones, 75% to 90% seen once. Input material: PBMCs. Every receptor here comes from a man between 40 and 49 years old in good health and CMV-seronegative.

The chain carries TRBV7-2 and TRBJ2-3, with 8 bases lining up with TRBD2. V gave up 1 base and J gave up 2 bases; unmatched junction bases: 5. CDR1 SGHTA and CDR2 FQGNSA come from the germline V gene. The CDR3 has 16 residues. The CDR3 reads CASSLDSGVITDTQYF. CDR3 nucleotide sequence: TGTGCCAGCAGCTTAGATAGCGGGGTAATCACAGATACGCAGTATTTT.

The V and J genes are TRBV15 and TRBJ2-2, with D possibly TRBD1 on 6 matching bases. Trimming removed 4 bases from V and 4 bases from J, with 10 bases in between. This CDR3 has 14 residues. Germline V lookup: CDR1 LNHNV, CDR2 YYDKDF (reference sequence). The CDR3 DNA is TGTGCCACCAGCATAGGACAGAGCACCGGGGAGCTGTTTTTT. It is translated as CATSIGQSTGELFF.

The chain's CDR3 is CASSFELYGIQYF. Here the CDR3 DNA reads TGTGCCAGCAGTTTCGAATTGTACGGCATTCAGTACTTC. J is TRBJ2-4 and V is TRBV28; D ambiguous. Trimming cost V 3 bases and J 9 bases, with 12 bases left between them. Germline V lookup: CDR1 MDHEN, CDR2 SYDVKM. CDR3 size: 13 residues.

In its sample, this clone was seen a few times. This chain links TRBV10-3 with TRBJ1-3, with D perhaps TRBD1 (6 bases). The CDR3 totals 16 residues. V was clipped by 2 bases and J by 0 bases, with 11 bases between them. Germline V gene data show CDR1 as ENHRY and CDR2 as SYGVKD. CDR3 DNA: TGTGCCATCAGTGAGAACAGGGTGGGCTCTGGAAACACCATATATTTT. It translates to CAISENRVGSGNTIYF.

V and J are TRBV27 and TRBJ2-7, with 12 nucleotides matching TRBD1. In germline, CDR1 is MNHEY, CDR2 SMNVEV (reference sequence). CDR3 length: 15 residues. With V trimmed by 5 bases and J by 5 bases, 7 bases remained unmatched. The CDR3 DNA sequence: TGTGCCAGCAGTCCAGGGACAGGGGGCGTCGACGAGCAGTACTTC. Translation gives CASSPGTGGVDEQYF.

The V gene is TRBV27, the J gene TRBJ2-7, with 8 bases that match TRBD1. J lost 2 bases, V lost 8 bases, and 8 bases had no gene match. This CDR3 spans 14 amino acids. Germline-derived CDR1 and CDR2 are MNHEY and SMNVEV (reference sequence). The CDR3 region is CASAWTGTTYEQYF. CDR3 nucleotides: TGTGCCAGCGCATGGACAGGGACGACCTACGAGCAGTACTTC.

The chain recombines TRBV20-1 with TRBJ1-2; weak D call: TRBD1 (6 bases). The V end was cut by 7 bases, the J end by 5 bases, with 11 bases between. The germline CDR1 and CDR2 sequences are DFQATT and SNEGSKA (reference sequence). This CDR3 comprises 11 residues. The CDR3: CSGDTGYGYTF. The CDR3 coding sequence is TGCAGTGGAGATACAGGGTATGGCTACACCTTC.

This chain joins TRBV6-5 and TRBJ1-1; TRBD1 agrees at 7 bases. The germline gives CDR1 MNHEY, CDR2 SVGAGI. The junction had 4 bases not matched to a gene; V was cut back by 7 bases and J by 8 bases. There are 11 residues in the CDR3. The CDR3 bases are TGTGCCAGCACGAGACAGGGCGAAGCTTTCTTT. Translation gives CASTRQGEAFF.

The V and J genes are TRBV7-2 and TRBJ2-3, with a tentative D call TRBD1 (6 bases). Germline CDR1 reads SGHTA; CDR2 reads FQGNSA. The CDR3 is made up of 16 amino acids. Between the trimmed V and J ends, which lost 5 bases and 0 bases, there was a span of 15 bases. Written as DNA, the CDR3 is TGTGCCAGCAGCCCACTGACAGGCGGCAGCACAGATACGCAGTATTTT. Protein product: CASSPLTGGSTDTQYF.

The V call is TRBV6-1, the J call TRBJ2-2; tentatively, D is TRBD1 (6 bases). The CDR3 has 14 amino acids. The V gene's germline CDR1 is MNHNS and CDR2 SASEGT. Deletions cut 4 bases from V and 7 bases from J, with 13 bases between. For the CDR3, the DNA is TGTGCCAGCAGTGTTGAGGGACAACTCGGGGAGCTGTTTTTT. It translates to CASSVEGQLGELFF.

The count of this clone is one. The rearrangement joins TRBV6-5 to TRBJ2-4, with D possibly TRBD1 on 7 matching bases. Between the trimmed V and J ends, which lost 6 bases and 12 bases, there was a span of 18 bases. There are 13 residues in the CDR3. From germline, CDR1 is MNHEY and CDR2 SVGAGI. The CDR3 DNA follows: TGTGCCAGCAGGCGGGACAGAGTGGACAGTCAGTACTTC. It yields the protein CASRRDRVDSQYF.

Turning to this clone: Sequence at one end of the junction differs from germline and may be a read error. CDR3 protein: CSSSLYDTIYF. For the CDR3, the DNA is TGTTCCAGCAGCTTATATGACACCATATATTTT. This chain uses TRBV7-9 with TRBJ1-3; D gene uncertain. Looked up from germline, CDR1 is SEHNR and CDR2 is FQNEAQ (reference sequence). The CDR3 is 11 amino acids.

V usage is TRBV7-9 and J usage is TRBJ1-5, with TRBD1 as a possible D gene (5 bases). This CDR3 has 14 amino acids. Trimming removed 0 bases at V and 4 bases at J, with 7 bases between. Germline CDR1 and CDR2: SEHNR and FQNEAQ (reference sequence). CDR3 sequence reads: CASSLAPGNQPQHF. In nucleotides, the CDR3 is TGTGCCAGCAGCTTAGCGCCAGGGAATCAGCCCCAGCATTTT.

About this clone itself: One junction end does not reproduce the germline sequence, and a read error may be involved. The chain uses TRBV7-7 and TRBJ2-1; D ambiguous. The germline V gene encodes CDR1 SSHAT and CDR2 FNYEAQ (reference sequence). The CDR3 is 13 residues long. The CDR3 bases are TGTGCTAGCAGCTTGGGCCCACCCAATGAGCAGTTCTTC. Its protein is CASSLGPPNEQFF.

The chain couples TRBV30 to TRBJ1-2; TRBD1 agrees at 10 bases. The length of the CDR3 is 13 residues. Germline lookup yields CDR1 GTSNPN and CDR2 SVGIG (reference sequence). The trim removed 2 bases at V and 9 bases at J, leaving 6 bases unmatched. CDR3 bases: TGTGCCTGGAGTCGGGACAGGGGTTGGAGCTACACCTTC. Translating gives CAWSRDRGWSYTF.

This chain uses TRBV7-8 with TRBJ2-4; 8 nucleotides line up with TRBD2. The CDR3 length is 17 residues. V gave up 5 bases and J gave up 0 bases; unmatched junction bases: 9. In germline, CDR1 is SGHVS, CDR2 FQNEAQ. This chain's CDR3 is CASSPGGYQLAKNIQYF. The CDR3 DNA sequence: TGTGCCAGCAGCCCGGGGGGGTATCAGCTAGCCAAAAACATTCAGTACTTC.

The chain combines TRBV2 with TRBJ2-7; tentatively, D is TRBD1 (6 bases). V lost 5 bases and J 4 bases, leaving 12 bases between the germline ends. Germline values: CDR1 SNHLY, CDR2 FYNNEI. The CDR3 covers 13 residues. DNA of the CDR3: TGTGCCAGCAGTCAGACAGGCGGATACGAGCAGTACTTC. It yields the protein CASSQTGGYEQYF.

This sequence joins TRBV14 and TRBJ1-2, with D uncertain. Trimming stripped 0 bases from V and 8 bases from J, with 16 bases between. Germline assignment: CDR1 SGHDN and CDR2 FVKESK. This CDR3 has 15 residues. CDR3 sequence (DNA): TGTGCCAGCAGCCAAGATACGGGGATCCCACAGGGCTACACCTTC. The encoded protein is CASSQDTGIPQGYTF.